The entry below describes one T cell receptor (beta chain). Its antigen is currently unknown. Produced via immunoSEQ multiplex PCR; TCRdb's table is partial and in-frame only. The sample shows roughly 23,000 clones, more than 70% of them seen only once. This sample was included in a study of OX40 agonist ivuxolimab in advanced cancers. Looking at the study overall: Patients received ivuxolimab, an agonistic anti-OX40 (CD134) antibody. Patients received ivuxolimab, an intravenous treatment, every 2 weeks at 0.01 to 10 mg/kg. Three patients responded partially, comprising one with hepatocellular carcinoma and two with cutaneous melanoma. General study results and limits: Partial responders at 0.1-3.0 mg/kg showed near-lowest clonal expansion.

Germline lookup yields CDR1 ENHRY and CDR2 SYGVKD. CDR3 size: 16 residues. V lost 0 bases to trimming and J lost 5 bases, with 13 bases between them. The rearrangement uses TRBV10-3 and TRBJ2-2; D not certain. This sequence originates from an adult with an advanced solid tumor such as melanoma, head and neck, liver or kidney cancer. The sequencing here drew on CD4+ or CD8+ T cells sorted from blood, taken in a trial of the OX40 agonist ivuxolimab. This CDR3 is CAISESGFGETGELFF. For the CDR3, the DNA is TGTGCCATCAGTGAGTCGGGTTTTGGTGAGACCGGGGAGCTGTTTTTT.